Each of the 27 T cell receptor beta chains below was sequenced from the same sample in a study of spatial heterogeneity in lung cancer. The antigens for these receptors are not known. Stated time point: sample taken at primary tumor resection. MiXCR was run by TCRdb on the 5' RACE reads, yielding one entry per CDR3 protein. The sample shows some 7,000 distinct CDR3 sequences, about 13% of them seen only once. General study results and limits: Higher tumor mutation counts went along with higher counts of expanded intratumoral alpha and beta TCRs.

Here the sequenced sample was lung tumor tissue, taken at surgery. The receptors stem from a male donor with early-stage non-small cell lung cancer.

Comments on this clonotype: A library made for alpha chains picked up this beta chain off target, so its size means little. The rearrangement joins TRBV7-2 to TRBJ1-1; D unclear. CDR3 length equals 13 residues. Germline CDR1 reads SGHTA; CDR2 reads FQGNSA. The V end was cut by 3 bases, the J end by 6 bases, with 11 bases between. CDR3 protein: CASSFGLDAEAFF. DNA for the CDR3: TGTGCCAGCAGCTTCGGCCTTGACGCTGAAGCTTTCTTT.

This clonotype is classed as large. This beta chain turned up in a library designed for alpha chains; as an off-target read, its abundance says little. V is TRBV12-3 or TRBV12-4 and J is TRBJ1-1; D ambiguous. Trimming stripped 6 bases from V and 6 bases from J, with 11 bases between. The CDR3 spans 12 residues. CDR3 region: CASSRNQPEAFF. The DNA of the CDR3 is TGTGCCAGCAGCCGAAATCAGCCTGAAGCTTTCTTT.

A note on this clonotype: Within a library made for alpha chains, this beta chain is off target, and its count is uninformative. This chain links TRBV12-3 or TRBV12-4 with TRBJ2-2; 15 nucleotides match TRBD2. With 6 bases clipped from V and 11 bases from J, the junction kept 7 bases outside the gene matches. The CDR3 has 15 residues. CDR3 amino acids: CASSSGTSGRPELFF. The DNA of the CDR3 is TGTGCCAGCAGCTCAGGGACTAGCGGGAGGCCCGAGCTGTTTTTT.

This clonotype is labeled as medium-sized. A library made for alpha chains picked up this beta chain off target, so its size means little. The CDR3 coding sequence is TGTGCAAGTCGCTCAACTAAAAACAGGGCGGAGAACTATGGCTACACCTTC. It codes for CASRSTKNRAENYGYTF. This chain connects TRBV12-2 to TRBJ1-2; whether TRBD1, the table's D call, matches the DNA was not checked. TRBV12-2 is a documented pseudogene. The CDR3 runs 17 residues.

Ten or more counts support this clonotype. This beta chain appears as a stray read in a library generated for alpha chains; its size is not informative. Here the CDR3 DNA reads TGTGCCAGCAGTGTTCCCCGGGACAGGAACTACTATGGCTACACCTTC. This codes for CASSVPRDRNYYGYTF. This chain connects TRBV2 to TRBJ1-2, with TRBD1 identical over 8 bases. V lost 4 bases to trimming and J lost 3 bases; unmatched junction nucleotides: 10. The CDR3 extends over 16 amino acids. The germline CDR1 and CDR2 sequences are SNHLY and FYNNEI.

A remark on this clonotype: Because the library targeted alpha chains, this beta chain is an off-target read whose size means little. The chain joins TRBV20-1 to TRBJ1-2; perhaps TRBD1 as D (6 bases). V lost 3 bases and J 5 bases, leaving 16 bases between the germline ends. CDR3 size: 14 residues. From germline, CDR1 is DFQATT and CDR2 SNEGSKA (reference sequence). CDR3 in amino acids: CSARRRGRPYGYTF. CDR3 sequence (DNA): TGCAGTGCTAGGCGCAGGGGACGGCCATATGGCTACACCTTC.

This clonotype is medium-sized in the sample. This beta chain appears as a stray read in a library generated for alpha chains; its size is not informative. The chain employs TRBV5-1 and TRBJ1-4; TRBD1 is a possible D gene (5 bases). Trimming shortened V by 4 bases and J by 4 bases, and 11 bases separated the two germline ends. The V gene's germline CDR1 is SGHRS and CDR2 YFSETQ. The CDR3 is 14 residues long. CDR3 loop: CASSLDRLNEKLFF. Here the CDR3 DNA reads TGCGCCAGCAGCCTCGACAGACTTAATGAAAAACTGTTTTTT.

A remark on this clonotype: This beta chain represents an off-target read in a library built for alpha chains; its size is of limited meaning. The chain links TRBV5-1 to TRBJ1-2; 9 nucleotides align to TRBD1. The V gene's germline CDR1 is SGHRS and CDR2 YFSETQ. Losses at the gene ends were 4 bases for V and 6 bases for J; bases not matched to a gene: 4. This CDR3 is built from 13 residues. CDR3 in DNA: TGCGCCAGCAGCCCCGGGACAGGGAATGGCTACACCTTC. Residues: CASSPGTGNGYTF. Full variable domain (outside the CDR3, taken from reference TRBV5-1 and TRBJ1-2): KAGVTQTPRYLIKTRGQQVTLSCSPISGHRSVSWYQQTPGQGLQFLFEYFSETQRNKGNFPGRFSGRQFSNSRSEMNVSTLELGDSALYLCASSPGTGNGYTFGSGTRLTVV.

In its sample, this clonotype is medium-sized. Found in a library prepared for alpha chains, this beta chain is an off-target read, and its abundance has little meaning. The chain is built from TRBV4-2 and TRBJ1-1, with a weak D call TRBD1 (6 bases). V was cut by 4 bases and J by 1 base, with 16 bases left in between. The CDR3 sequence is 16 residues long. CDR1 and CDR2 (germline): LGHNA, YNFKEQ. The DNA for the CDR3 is TGTGCCAGCAGCCGGGGGGGGGCAGGAGAGAACACTGAAGCTTTCTTT. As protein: CASSRGGAGENTEAFF.

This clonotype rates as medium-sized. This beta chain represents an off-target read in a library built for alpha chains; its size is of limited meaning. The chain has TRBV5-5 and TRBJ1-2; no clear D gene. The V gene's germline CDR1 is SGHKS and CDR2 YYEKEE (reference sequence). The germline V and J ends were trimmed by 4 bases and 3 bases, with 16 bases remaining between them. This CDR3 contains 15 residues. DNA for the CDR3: TGTGCCAGCAGCCCCCTGAGAGGGATCGACTATGGCTACACCTTC. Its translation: CASSPLRGIDYGYTF.

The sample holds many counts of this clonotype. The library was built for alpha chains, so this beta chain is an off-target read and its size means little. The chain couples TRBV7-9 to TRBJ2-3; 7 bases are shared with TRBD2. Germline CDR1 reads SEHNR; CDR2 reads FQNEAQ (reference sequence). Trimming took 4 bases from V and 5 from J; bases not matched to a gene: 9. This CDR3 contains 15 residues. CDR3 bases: TGTGCCAGCAGCTCACCAGATTCTAGCGGAGATACGCAGTATTTT. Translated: CASSSPDSSGDTQYF.

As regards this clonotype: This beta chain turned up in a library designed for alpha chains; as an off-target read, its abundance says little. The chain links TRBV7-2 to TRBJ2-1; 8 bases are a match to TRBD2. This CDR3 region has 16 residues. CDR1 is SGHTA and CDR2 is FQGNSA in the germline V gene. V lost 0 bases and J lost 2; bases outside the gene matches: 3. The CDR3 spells CASSLAGGRTYNEQFF. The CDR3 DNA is TGTGCCAGCAGCTTAGCTGGCGGGAGGACCTACAATGAGCAGTTCTTC.

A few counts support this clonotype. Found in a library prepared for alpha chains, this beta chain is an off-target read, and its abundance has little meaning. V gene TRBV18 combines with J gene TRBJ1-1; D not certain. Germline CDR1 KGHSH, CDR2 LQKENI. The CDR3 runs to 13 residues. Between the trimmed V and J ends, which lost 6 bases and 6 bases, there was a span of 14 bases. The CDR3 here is CASSQRELAEAFF. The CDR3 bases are TGTGCCAGCTCCCAAAGGGAGTTGGCTGAAGCTTTCTTT.

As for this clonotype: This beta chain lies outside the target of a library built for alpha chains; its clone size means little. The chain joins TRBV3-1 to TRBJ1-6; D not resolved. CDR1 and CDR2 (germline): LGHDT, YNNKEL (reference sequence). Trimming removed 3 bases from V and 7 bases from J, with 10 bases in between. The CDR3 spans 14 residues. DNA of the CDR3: TGTGCCAGCAGCCATGGACCTCTAAATTCACCCCTCCACTTT. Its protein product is CASSHGPLNSPLHF. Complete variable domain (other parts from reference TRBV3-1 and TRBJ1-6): DTAVSQTPKYLVTQMGNDKSIKCEQNLGHDTMYWYKQDSKKFLKIMFSYNNKELIINETVPNRFSPKSPDKAHLNLHINSLELGDSAVYFCASSHGPLNSPLHFGNGTRLTVT.

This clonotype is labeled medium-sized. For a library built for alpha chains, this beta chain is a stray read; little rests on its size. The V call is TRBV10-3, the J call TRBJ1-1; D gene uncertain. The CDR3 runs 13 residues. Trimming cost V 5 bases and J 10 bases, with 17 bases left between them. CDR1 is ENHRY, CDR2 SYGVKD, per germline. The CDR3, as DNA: TGTGCCATCAGTCCCGTCCCGGAACAAGGAGCTTTCTTT. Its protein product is CAISPVPEQGAFF.

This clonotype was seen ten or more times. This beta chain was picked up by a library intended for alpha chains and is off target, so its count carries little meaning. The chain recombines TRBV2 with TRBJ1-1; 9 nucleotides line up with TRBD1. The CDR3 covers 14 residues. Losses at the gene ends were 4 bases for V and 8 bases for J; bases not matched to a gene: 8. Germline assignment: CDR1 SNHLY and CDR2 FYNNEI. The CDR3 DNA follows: TGTGCCAGCAGTGGCACGGCGGGACAGGGCGAAGCTTTCTTT. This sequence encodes CASSGTAGQGEAFF.

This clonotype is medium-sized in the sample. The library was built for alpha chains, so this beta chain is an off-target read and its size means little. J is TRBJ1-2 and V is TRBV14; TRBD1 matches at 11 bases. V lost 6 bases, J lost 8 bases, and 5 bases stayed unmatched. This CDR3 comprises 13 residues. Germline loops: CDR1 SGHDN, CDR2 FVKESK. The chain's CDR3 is CASSRTGGRGYTF. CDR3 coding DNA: TGTGCCAGCAGTCGGACAGGGGGCAGGGGCTACACCTTC.

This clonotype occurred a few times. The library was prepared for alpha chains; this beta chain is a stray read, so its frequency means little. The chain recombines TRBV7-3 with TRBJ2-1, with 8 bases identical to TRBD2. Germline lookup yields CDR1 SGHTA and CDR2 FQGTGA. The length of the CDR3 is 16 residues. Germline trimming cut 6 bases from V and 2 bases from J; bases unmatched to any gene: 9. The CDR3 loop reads CASRDPGLGTYNEQFF. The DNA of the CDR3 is TGTGCCAGCAGGGATCCGGGACTAGGGACCTACAATGAGCAGTTCTTC.

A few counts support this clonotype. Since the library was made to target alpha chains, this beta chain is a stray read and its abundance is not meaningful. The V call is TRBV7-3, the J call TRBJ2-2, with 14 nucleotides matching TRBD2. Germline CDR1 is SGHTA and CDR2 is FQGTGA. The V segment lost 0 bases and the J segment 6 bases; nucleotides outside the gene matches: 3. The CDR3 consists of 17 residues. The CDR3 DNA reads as TGTGCCAGCAGCTTAACCGGGACTAGCGGGAGCGCCGGGGAGCTGTTTTTT. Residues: CASSLTGTSGSAGELFF.

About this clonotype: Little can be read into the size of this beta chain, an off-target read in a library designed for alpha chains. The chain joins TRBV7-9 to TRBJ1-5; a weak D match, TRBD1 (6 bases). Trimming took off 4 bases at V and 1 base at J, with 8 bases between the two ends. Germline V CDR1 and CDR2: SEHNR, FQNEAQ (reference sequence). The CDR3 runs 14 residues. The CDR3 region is CASSSGESNQPQHF. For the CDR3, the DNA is TGTGCCAGCAGCTCAGGGGAGAGCAATCAGCCCCAGCATTTT.

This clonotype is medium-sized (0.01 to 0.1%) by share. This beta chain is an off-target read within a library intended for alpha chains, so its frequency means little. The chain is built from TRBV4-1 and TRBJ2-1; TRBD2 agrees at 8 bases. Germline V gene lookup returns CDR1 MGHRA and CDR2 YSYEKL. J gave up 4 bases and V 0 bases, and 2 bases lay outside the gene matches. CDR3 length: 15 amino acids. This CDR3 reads CASSQDQRGYNEQFF. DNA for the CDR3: TGCGCCAGCAGCCAAGATCAGCGGGGGTACAATGAGCAGTTCTTC.

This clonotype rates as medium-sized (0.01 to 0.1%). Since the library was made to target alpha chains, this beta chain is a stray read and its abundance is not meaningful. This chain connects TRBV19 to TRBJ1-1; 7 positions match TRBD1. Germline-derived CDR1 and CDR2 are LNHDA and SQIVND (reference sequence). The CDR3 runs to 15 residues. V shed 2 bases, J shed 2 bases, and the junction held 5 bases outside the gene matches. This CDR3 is CASSISGTVNTEAFF. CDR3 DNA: TGTGCCAGTAGTATATCCGGGACAGTTAACACTGAAGCTTTCTTT.

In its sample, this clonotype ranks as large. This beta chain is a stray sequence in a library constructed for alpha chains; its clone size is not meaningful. The CDR3 loop reads CASSLLAKSTDTQYF. Here the CDR3 DNA reads TGTGCCAGCAGCTTGCTAGCCAAGAGCACAGATACGCAGTATTTT. This rearrangement joins TRBV11-2 to TRBJ2-3; a weak D match, TRBD2 (5 bases). Germline V gene sequence: CDR1 SGHAT, CDR2 FQNNGV. V was trimmed by 3 bases and J by 0 bases, leaving 10 bases between them. CDR3 length: 15 amino acids.

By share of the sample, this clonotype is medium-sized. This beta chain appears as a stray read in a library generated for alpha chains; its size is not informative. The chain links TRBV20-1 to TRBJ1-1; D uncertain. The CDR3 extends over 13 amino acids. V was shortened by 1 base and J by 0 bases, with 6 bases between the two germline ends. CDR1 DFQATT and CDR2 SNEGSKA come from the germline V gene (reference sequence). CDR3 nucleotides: TGCAGTGCTAGAGGTAGACTGAACACTGAAGCTTTCTTT. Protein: CSARGRLNTEAFF.

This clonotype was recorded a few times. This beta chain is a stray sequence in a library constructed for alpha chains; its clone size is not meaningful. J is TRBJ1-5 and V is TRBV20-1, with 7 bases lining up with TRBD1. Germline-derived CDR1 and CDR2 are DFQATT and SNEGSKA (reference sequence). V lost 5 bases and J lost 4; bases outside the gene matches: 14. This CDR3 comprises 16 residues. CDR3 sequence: CSAAPLFGTANQPQHF. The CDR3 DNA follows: TGCAGTGCTGCCCCGCTCTTCGGGACAGCGAATCAGCCCCAGCATTTT.

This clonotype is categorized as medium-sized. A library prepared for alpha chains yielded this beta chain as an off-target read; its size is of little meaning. CDR3 amino acids: CASKADSTSYEQYF. The CDR3 bases are TGTGCCAGCAAGGCTGACTCAACTTCCTACGAGCAGTACTTC. V usage is TRBV2 and J usage is TRBJ2-7; no firm D call. CDR1 and CDR2 from the germline V gene are SNHLY and FYNNEI. This CDR3 has 14 residues. The V gene lost 7 bases and the J gene lost 1 base, with 14 bases spanning the gap.

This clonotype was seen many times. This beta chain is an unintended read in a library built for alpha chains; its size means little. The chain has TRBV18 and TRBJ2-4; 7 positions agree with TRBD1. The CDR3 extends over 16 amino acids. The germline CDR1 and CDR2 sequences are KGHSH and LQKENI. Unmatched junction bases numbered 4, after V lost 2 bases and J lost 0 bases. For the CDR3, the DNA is TGTGCCAGCTCACCAGAGGGGGCCGGAGCCAAAAACATTCAGTACTTC. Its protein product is CASSPEGAGAKNIQYF.